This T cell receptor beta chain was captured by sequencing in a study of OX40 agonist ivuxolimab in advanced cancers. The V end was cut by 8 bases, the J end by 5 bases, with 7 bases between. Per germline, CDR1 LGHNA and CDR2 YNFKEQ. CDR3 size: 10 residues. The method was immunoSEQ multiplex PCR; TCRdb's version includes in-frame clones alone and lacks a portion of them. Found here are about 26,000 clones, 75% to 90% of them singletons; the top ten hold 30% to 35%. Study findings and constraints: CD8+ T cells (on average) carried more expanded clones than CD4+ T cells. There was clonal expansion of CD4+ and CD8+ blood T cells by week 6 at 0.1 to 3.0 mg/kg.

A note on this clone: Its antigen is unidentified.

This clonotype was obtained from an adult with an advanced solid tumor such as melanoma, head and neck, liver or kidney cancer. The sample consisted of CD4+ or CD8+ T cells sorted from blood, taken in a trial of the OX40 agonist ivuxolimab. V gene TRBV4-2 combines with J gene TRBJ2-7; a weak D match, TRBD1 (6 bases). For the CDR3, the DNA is TGTGCCAGCGGACAGAACGAGCAGTACTTC. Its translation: CASGQNEQYF.